This entry concerns a single T cell receptor (beta chain). Its antigen remains unidentified. The CDR3 consists of 15 residues. Germline lookup yields CDR1 MDHEN and CDR2 SYDVKM. With 6 bases clipped from V and 2 bases from J, the junction kept 6 bases outside the gene matches. This specimen comes from a study of OX40 agonist ivuxolimab in advanced cancers. Study conclusions and caveats: At 0.1-3.0 mg/kg, partial responders had clonal expansion among the lowest observed. In a subset of nonresponders, normalized T-cell clonal expansion was also low. More expanded clones were found, on average, in CD8+ than in CD4+ T cells.

Clones were read by immunoSEQ multiplex PCR, and TCRdb kept only the in-frame ones, dropping some. The sample holds 45,000 to 60,000 clones; around nine tenths are singletons and the top ten take 6% to 7%. Sequenced here: CD4+ or CD8+ T cells sorted from blood, sampled in a trial of the OX40 agonist ivuxolimab. This receptor was obtained from an adult with an advanced solid tumor such as melanoma, head and neck, liver or kidney cancer. The rearrangement links TRBV28 to TRBJ2-1, with 8 nucleotides matching TRBD1. The CDR3 coding sequence is TGTGCCAGCAGCTGGGACAGGTCTACCTACAATGAGCAGTTCTTC. This translates into CASSWDRSTYNEQFF.